The 2 T cell receptor beta chains presented below share a single source sample, sequenced in a study of post-analysis software for immune sequencing data. General study results and limits: Compared with controls, patients had more of roughly five TRBV segments, including TRBV5-6, TRBV5-1 and TRBV20-1.

Which antigens these TCRs recognize remains unknown. Unique molecular identifiers were carried by the TCR beta cDNA libraries. Each CDR3 protein is one row after TCRdb ran MiXCR on the PCR reads. Of around 260,000 distinct CDR3 sequences listed, 36% are singletons. Sequenced: blood. All receptors derive from a girl aged 10-17 years with multiple sclerosis.

This clonotype was found many times. V and J are TRBV20-1 and TRBJ2-1; 10 nucleotides agree with TRBD2. The CDR3 runs to 15 residues. Germline CDR1 is DFQATT and CDR2 is SNEGSKA (reference sequence). V dropped 3 bases and J dropped 9; count of bases not matched to a gene: 11. CDR3 coding DNA: TGCAGTGCTAGCCGTAGCGGGAGGTGGGTGGGTGAGCAGTTCTTC. This encodes CSASRSGRWVGEQFF.

This clonotype was counted only a few times. This may arise from a read error, as a much more abundant clone is one base away. The chain has TRBV11-1 and TRBJ2-1, with 12 bases lining up with TRBD2. The CDR3 is made up of 14 amino acids. The germline V gene has CDR1 SGHAT and CDR2 FQDESV (reference sequence). This CDR3 reads CTSSQTSGSSEQFF. CDR3 nucleotide sequence: TGTACCAGCAGCCAGACTAGCGGGAGCTCTGAGCAGTTCTTC.